Following are 26 T cell receptor beta chains from one sample sequenced in a study of T-cell memory formation after mild COVID-19. TCRdb reprocessed the 5' RACE reads via MiXCR and lists one record per CDR3 protein. The sample lists around 410,000 distinct CDR3 sequences; 20% to 30% were seen once. Input material: PBMCs or a T cell subset sorted from them (not recorded which). The receptors derive from an adult woman who had mild COVID-19 (a few samples of this study predate the infection). Cell type and time point are not known.

This clonotype occurred a few times. The gene calls are TRBV14 and TRBJ2-7; D is ambiguous. Between the trimmed V and J ends, which lost 1 base and 1 base, there was a span of 14 bases. The CDR3 is made up of 16 amino acids. The germline V gene has CDR1 SGHDN and CDR2 FVKESK. CDR3: CASSQGKGRRSYEQYF. The CDR3 nucleotides are TGTGCCAGCAGCCAAGGCAAAGGTAGAAGGTCCTACGAGCAGTACTTC.

The sample holds a few counts of this clonotype. The gene calls are TRBV7-2 and TRBJ2-3; 7 bases agree with TRBD2. The germline CDR1 and CDR2 sequences are SGHTA and FQGNSA. The CDR3 runs to 16 residues. J gave up 0 bases and V 5 bases, and 8 bases lay outside the gene matches. The CDR3 here is CASSPTSAASTDTQYF. CDR3 bases: TGTGCCAGCAGCCCTACTAGCGCTGCTAGCACAGATACGCAGTATTTT.

The chain carries TRBV3-1 and TRBJ1-1; D might be TRBD1 (5 bases). In germline, CDR1 is LGHDT, CDR2 YNNKEL (reference sequence). The V gene lost 1 base and the J gene lost 1 base, with 13 bases spanning the gap. CDR3 length: 16 residues. CDR3 nucleotides: TGTGCCAGCAGCCAAGCTGGGGCGGGGCAGAACACTGAAGCTTTCTTT. Translation: CASSQAGAGQNTEAFF.

This clonotype was counted between two and nine times. The CDR3 nucleotides read TGTGCCAGCAGACAGGGGTTTGGGAACACTGAAGCTTTCTTT. This gives the protein CASRQGFGNTEAFF. The chain employs TRBV12-3 or TRBV12-4 and TRBJ1-1; 7 bases align to TRBD1. The CDR3 runs to 14 residues. V shed 6 bases, J shed 1 base, and the junction held 5 bases outside the gene matches.

The V call is TRBV7-8, the J call TRBJ2-1; D may be TRBD1 (5 bases). Trimming stripped 0 bases from V and 4 bases from J, with 19 bases between. Per the germline V gene, CDR1 is SGHVS and CDR2 is FQNEAQ. The CDR3 spans 18 residues. CDR3 bases: TGTGCCAGCAGCTTAGCACGGATTGACAGACGAGTTTACAATGAGCAGTTCTTC. Translated: CASSLARIDRRVYNEQFF. The full variable domain, completed using reference TRBV7-8 and TRBJ2-1, is GAGVSQSPRYKVAKRGQDVALRCDPISGHVSLFWYQQALGQGPEFLTYFQNEAQLDKSGLPSDRFFAERPEGSVSTLKIQRTQQEDSAVYLCASSLARIDRRVYNEQFFGPGTRLTVL.

This clonotype was found a few times. V usage is TRBV3-1 and J usage is TRBJ2-2, with 7 nucleotides matching TRBD1. CDR1 is LGHDT and CDR2 is YNNKEL in the germline V gene (reference sequence). CDR3 length equals 15 residues. With 4 bases clipped from V and 4 bases from J, the junction kept 6 bases outside the gene matches. DNA for the CDR3: TGTGCCAGCAGCCCGTCAACAGGGGCCACCGGGGAGCTGTTTTTT. Translating gives CASSPSTGATGELFF. The whole variable domain, remainder taken from reference TRBV3-1 and TRBJ2-2, is DTAVSQTPKYLVTQMGNDKSIKCEQNLGHDTMYWYKQDSKKFLKIMFSYNNKELIINETVPNRFSPKSPDKAHLNLHINSLELGDSAVYFCASSPSTGATGELFFGEGSRLTVL.

The V gene is TRBV24-1, the J gene TRBJ1-4; D gene unclear. V dropped 3 bases and J dropped 11 bases, with 12 bases sitting between them. The CDR3 extends over 13 amino acids. Germline CDR1 and CDR2: KGHDR and SFDVKD. Written as DNA, the CDR3 is TGTGCCACCAGTGATCCCACCGAGGCGAAACTGTTTTTT. It encodes CATSDPTEAKLFF.

The V call is TRBV7-8, the J call TRBJ2-2; possibly TRBD1 for D (5 bases). Trimming took off 8 bases at V and 6 bases at J, with 7 bases between the two ends. This CDR3 comprises 11 residues. The germline gives CDR1 SGHVS, CDR2 FQNEAQ. CDR3 nucleotide sequence: TGTGCCAGCCCAGGGTCCGGGGAGCTGTTTTTT. Amino acids: CASPGSGELFF.

Only a few counts were recorded for this clonotype. This chain uses TRBV27 with TRBJ2-7; 8 bases line up with TRBD1. V lost 5 bases, J lost 6 bases, and 6 bases stayed unmatched. Germline V gives CDR1 MNHEY, CDR2 SMNVEV (reference sequence). CDR3 size: 13 residues. The CDR3 DNA is TGTGCCAGCAGTGAGTTGACAGGGGCCGAGCAGTACTTC. It translates to CASSELTGAEQYF.

This clonotype has only a few counts. This chain joins TRBV27 and TRBJ1-2, with D uncertain. V was pared by 2 bases and J by 4 bases, with 14 bases between. Per germline, CDR1 MNHEY and CDR2 SMNVEV (reference sequence). This CDR3 has 15 residues. The CDR3 spells CASSLGPEGPYGYTF. As DNA, the CDR3 is TGTGCCAGCAGTTTAGGACCCGAGGGCCCCTATGGCTACACCTTC.

The chain uses TRBV3-1 and TRBJ2-7; 10 bases are shared with TRBD2. The CDR3 is 16 residues long. Germline V lookup: CDR1 LGHDT, CDR2 YNNKEL (reference sequence). V shed 1 base, J shed 3 bases, and the junction held 6 bases outside the gene matches. CDR3 sequence: CASSQGPSGSIYEQYF. The CDR3 DNA sequence: TGTGCCAGCAGCCAAGGTCCTAGCGGGAGTATCTACGAGCAGTACTTC.

There are a few counts of this clonotype. This chain uses TRBV12-3 or TRBV12-4 with TRBJ2-7; 9 nucleotides line up with TRBD1. The V segment lost 5 bases and the J segment 6 bases; nucleotides outside the gene matches: 8. CDR3 length equals 14 residues. CDR3: CASSPRTGAGEQYF. The DNA for the CDR3 is TGTGCCAGCAGTCCTCGGACAGGGGCCGGCGAGCAGTACTTC.

This clonotype was seen a handful of times. The rearrangement uses TRBV11-3 and TRBJ1-2; no reliable D call. The CDR3 consists of 14 residues. The germline CDR1 and CDR2 sequences are SGHNT and YENEEA. The ends were cut back, 1 base at V and 4 bases at J, with 10 bases in the middle. The DNA of the CDR3 is TGTGCCAGCAGCTTAGCTGTGGGGAGCTATGGCTACACCTTC. This sequence encodes CASSLAVGSYGYTF. Based on the CDR3 plus reference TRBV11-3 and TRBJ1-2, the full variable domain is EAGVVQSPRYKIIEKKQPVAFWCNPISGHNTLYWYLQNLGQGPELLIRYENEEAVDDSQLPKDRFSAERLKGVDSTLKIQPAELGDSAVYLCASSLAVGSYGYTFGSGTRLTVV.

This clonotype was seen more than once but under ten times. The rearrangement uses TRBV7-8 and TRBJ2-1; TRBD1 agrees at 11 bases. Germline V gene lookup returns CDR1 SGHVS and CDR2 FQNEAQ. The CDR3 is made up of 14 amino acids. V was pared by 4 bases and J by 13 bases, with 9 bases of the junction left unmatched. CDR3 loop: CASSSRDRGGIQFF. For the CDR3, the DNA is TGTGCCAGCAGCTCGAGGGACAGGGGGGGGATTCAGTTCTTC.

V and J are TRBV6-2 or TRBV6-3 and TRBJ1-1; D unclear. The CDR3 has 15 amino acids. Trimming left V 2 bases short and J 4 bases short, with 14 bases between. CDR1 and CDR2 (germline): MNHEY, SVGEGT. The DNA of the CDR3 is TGTGCCAGCAGTTACCGAGGAGATGGGAGCACTGAAGCTTTCTTT. Translation gives CASSYRGDGSTEAFF.

A few counts support this clonotype. The J gene is TRBJ2-3, the V gene TRBV7-2; TRBD2 agrees at 8 bases. J was trimmed by 2 bases and V by 3 bases; bases with no gene match: 7. Germline V lookup: CDR1 SGHTA, CDR2 FQGNSA. CDR3 length equals 16 residues. The CDR3 region has the DNA TGTGCCAGCAGCTTGGGGCGGGGGGCCAACACAGATACGCAGTATTTT. Translation: CASSLGRGANTDTQYF.

Only a few counts were recorded for this clonotype. The V call is TRBV19, the J call TRBJ2-2, with TRBD2 matching over 9 bases. V shed 6 bases and J 2 bases; nucleotides not matched to a gene: 10. Germline V gives CDR1 LNHDA, CDR2 SQIVND (reference sequence). The CDR3 has 17 amino acids. The CDR3, as DNA: TGTGCCAGTAGGAGACCGGGACTAGCAATAAACACCGGGGAGCTGTTTTTT. Amino acids: CASRRPGLAINTGELFF.

The chain is built from TRBV3-1 and TRBJ2-2; D not resolved. The V gene lost 1 base and the J gene lost 4 bases, with 7 bases spanning the gap. Per the germline V gene, CDR1 is LGHDT and CDR2 is YNNKEL (reference sequence). The CDR3 extends over 14 amino acids. The CDR3 region has the DNA TGTGCCAGCAGCCAAGCCAGAGGCACCGGGGAGCTGTTTTTT. This gives the protein CASSQARGTGELFF.

This clonotype was seen ten or more times. The chain couples TRBV29-1 to TRBJ2-2, with D unclear. Trimming shortened V by 4 bases and J by 5 bases, and 14 bases separated the two germline ends. CDR1 and CDR2 (germline): SQVTM, ANQGSEA. The CDR3 is 14 residues long. CDR3 nucleotides: TGCAGCGTTGTGTTCGTGGTGGGGACCGGGGAGCTGTTTTTT. Residues: CSVVFVVGTGELFF.

The sample holds a few counts of this clonotype. This chain links TRBV24-1 with TRBJ2-3; D possibly corresponds to TRBD1 (5 bases). V lost 5 bases and J lost 1, with 18 bases in between. The CDR3 is 17 amino acids. Germline CDR1 and CDR2: KGHDR and SFDVKD. This CDR3 reads CATSGSPRQSGTDTQYF. The CDR3 DNA sequence: TGTGCCACCAGTGGGTCGCCACGACAGTCGGGCACAGATACGCAGTATTTT.

CDR3 sequence: CASSLVAGEVTQYF. The CDR3 DNA reads TGCGCCAGCAGCTTGGTAGCGGGGGAAGTGACCCAGTACTTC. The chain joins TRBV5-1 to TRBJ2-5, with 9 bases matching TRBD2. Per the germline V gene, CDR1 is SGHRS and CDR2 is YFSETQ. This CDR3 comprises 14 residues. V shed 0 bases, J shed 7 bases, and the junction held 4 bases outside the gene matches.

The rearrangement joins TRBV20-1 to TRBJ2-1; 9 positions agree with TRBD2. The CDR3 has 15 residues. V shed 4 bases and J 10 bases; nucleotides not matched to a gene: 14. Per germline, CDR1 DFQATT and CDR2 SNEGSKA (reference sequence). CDR3 region: CSATGSAGGHQEQFF. The CDR3 region has the DNA TGCAGTGCTACGGGTTCCGCGGGGGGGCATCAGGAGCAGTTCTTC.

The rearrangement uses TRBV6-6 and TRBJ2-7; 8 bases align to TRBD1. The V segment lost 7 bases and the J segment 4 bases; nucleotides outside the gene matches: 12. CDR3 size: 15 residues. The germline gives CDR1 MNHNY, CDR2 SVGAGI (reference sequence). CDR3: CASTPRTGNRYEQYF. The DNA of the CDR3 is TGTGCCAGCACCCCAAGGACAGGGAATCGGTACGAGCAGTACTTC.

The chain recombines TRBV23-1 with TRBJ2-5, with 7 bases aligning to TRBD1. TRBV23-1 is an ORF for which the function is uncertain. Trimming took 3 bases from V and 3 from J; bases not matched to a gene: 4. This CDR3 is built from 14 residues. CDR3 amino acids: CASSHPTGKETQYF. The CDR3, as DNA: TGCGCCAGCAGTCACCCGACAGGGAAAGAGACCCAGTACTTC.

The chain recombines TRBV6-6 with TRBJ2-1; 9 nucleotides match TRBD1. V shed 6 bases, J shed 3 bases, and the junction held 9 bases outside the gene matches. CDR3 size: 16 residues. Germline lookup yields CDR1 MNHNY and CDR2 SVGAGI (reference sequence). The CDR3 coding sequence is TGTGCCAGCAGGGACAGGGGTAGTGTCAGCTACAATGAGCAGTTCTTC. Protein: CASRDRGSVSYNEQFF.

Ten or more counts support this clonotype. This rearrangement joins TRBV20-1 to TRBJ1-4; possible D gene TRBD1, 5 bases. This CDR3 region has 12 residues. V was clipped by 5 bases and J by 5 bases, with 9 bases between them. Germline CDR1 and CDR2: DFQATT and SNEGSKA (reference sequence). The CDR3 DNA sequence: TGCAGTGCTCTAGGGGTGAATGAAAAACTGTTTTTT. Translation gives CSALGVNEKLFF.